This T cell receptor (beta chain) is drawn from a study of cytomegalovirus exposure and HLA in healthy donors. V lost 4 bases and J lost 16; bases outside the gene matches: 15. Per the germline V gene, CDR1 is SGHRS and CDR2 is YFSETQ. CDR3 length: 14 amino acids. Remarks on this clone: As yet, its antigen is unknown.

The study's findings and limits: As immune exposure information, only CMV serostatus was available.

Researchers ran the PCR with 60 Vbeta and 13 Jbeta primers. Sequenced by immunoSEQ multiplex PCR; TCRdb stores in-frame clones only, minus some. The data contain some 120,000 clones, roughly 80% of them singletons. Sequenced input: PBMCs. J is TRBJ2-1 and V is TRBV5-1; TRBD1 aligns across 9 bases. This receptor was identified in a man aged 25 to 45 in good health and CMV-seronegative. CDR3 region: CASSPAPGQGELFF. The CDR3 DNA is TGCGCCAGCAGCCCCGCTCCGGGACAGGGTGAGCTATTCTTC.